This T cell receptor (beta chain) is from a study of T cell repertoires in cytomegalovirus infection (dated by TCRdb to between 2017 and 2020). Broadly, across the study: Donor HLA type was relevant to the analysis, as public TCR beta signatures indicated carriage of CMV infection together with the matching HLA type. The paper as a whole reports these results and caveats: The ex vivo response was dominated by HLA-C-restricted CMV-specific TCR beta clonotypes, which also provided the single most frequent clonotype in two of eight donors. In both this cohort and an independent cohort of over 350 donors, the cumulative frequency of public TCR beta family members distinguished carriers of CMV infection plus the relevant HLA type.

The CDR3 runs 16 residues from the cysteine to the phenylalanine. Of all the DNA, just the CDR3 is kept, 48 bases in frame from base 1. The germline V gene gives CDR1 as MDHEN and CDR2 as SYDVKM. V loses 2 bases of germline sequence and J loses 0 bases, and the interval between the two ends is 8 bases. This clonotype was seen only a few times. The antigen it recognizes is unknown. No quality values exist for individual bases; no much larger clone is one base distant. Sequenced using an Illumina HiSeq 1500. In TCRdb, the public reads were trimmed at Q25 with fastp and aligned with MiXCR, with productive beta chains retained. Each entry is one CDR3 protein sequence, shown with its most common DNA and genes. This sample has 150,000 to 200,000 distinct CDR3 sequences in its table, and approximately 15% of those were observed once. The ten biggest clones cover over 25% of the sample.

Here the chain combines TRBV28 and TRBJ1-6, with the identity of the D gene unclear. The TCR comes from a human donor in good health (CMV status not recorded). Some clones in this sample may be carry-over from other donors' samples. The sample was PBMCs. Read as DNA, the sequence is TGTGCCAGCAGTTTAGCCCGGAGCTCCTATAATTCACCCCTCCACTTT. It is translated as CASSLARSSYNSPLHF.